These T cell receptor beta chains were read from a single sample in a study of shared clonotypes between healthy human individuals. The assay was immunoSEQ multiplex PCR, and TCRdb's table has in-frame clones only and misses some. The sample records millions of clones, approximately 93% being singletons. Sequencing input: naive CD4+ T cells from PBMCs. These receptors came from a man between 18 and 29 years old in good health. Some clones in this sample may be carry-over from other donors' samples. The CDR3 runs from the conserved cysteine through the conserved F or W. A D gene is named only where the DNA matches it firmly. Clone size is stated in some rows and not others, as once, few, many or a class when expanded.

CASSLLGAEAFF,TGTGCCAGCAGCTTATTGGGTGCTGAAGCTTTCTTT,TRBJ1-1,TRBV7-2,.,.
CASSHLGISYEQYF,TGCGCCAGCAGCCACCTCGGGATCTCCTACGAGCAGTACTTC,TRBJ2-7,TRBV4-1,.,once
CASSPTWDARSGNTIYF,TGTGCCAGCTCACCCACATGGGACGCCCGCTCTGGAAACACCATATATTTT,TRBJ1-3,TRBV18,.,.
CASSRDAYNEQFF,TGTGCCAGCAGCCGGGACGCTTACAATGAGCAGTTCTTC,TRBJ2-1,TRBV6-5,.,.
CASSLGGSRSNEQFF,TGCGCCAGCAGCTTGGGCGGGAGTCGAAGCAATGAGCAGTTCTTC,TRBJ2-1,TRBV5-1,TRBD2,.
CAWRLGYGTQYF,TGTGCCTGGAGGCTTGGGTACGGGACCCAGTACTTC,TRBJ2-5,TRBV30,.,once
CASSIGQLNTEAFF,TGTGCCAGCAGTATTGGACAGCTGAACACTGAAGCTTTCTTT,TRBJ1-1,TRBV9,.,.
CASSLTRAHGYTF,TGTGCCAGCAGTTTAACCAGGGCCCATGGCTACACCTTC,TRBJ1-2,TRBV28,.,few
CASSLGLAGGVPYEQYF,TGTGCCAGCAGCTTGGGGCTAGCGGGAGGGGTCCCCTACGAGCAGTACTTC,TRBJ2-7,TRBV5-4,TRBD2,.
CASSLLAGLTDTQYF,TGTGCCAGCAGTTTACTAGCGGGCCTCACAGATACGCAGTATTTT,TRBJ2-3,TRBV2,TRBD2,.